These 26 T cell receptor beta chains were sequenced from one sample in a study of T-cell reconstitution after alpha-beta-depleted transplantation in children. Library preparation (for TCRbeta) was performed with unique molecular identifiers. TCRdb re-called the PCR reads with MiXCR, one entry per CDR3 protein. The profile shows approximately 490,000 distinct CDR3 sequences, roughly a tenth of them singletons. The sequences come from PBMCs, collected before TCRalphabeta/CD19-depleted stem cell transplant. The receptors were sampled from a child under 10 years old with inherited bone marrow failure, due to receive a stem cell transplant.

The sample holds a few counts of this clonotype. J is TRBJ2-7 and V is TRBV6-5, with 11 positions matching TRBD1. This CDR3 spans 15 amino acids. V shed 0 bases, J shed 6 bases, and the junction held 4 bases outside the gene matches. Germline-derived CDR1 and CDR2 are MNHEY and SVGAGI. The CDR3 loop is CASSYSGTGGSEQYF. The CDR3 DNA sequence: TGTGCCAGCAGTTACTCGGGGACAGGGGGGTCCGAGCAGTACTTC.

This clonotype came up many times. The chain links TRBV24-1 to TRBJ2-3; D is unclear. The CDR3 sequence is 14 residues long. The ends were cut back, 3 bases at V and 3 bases at J, with 9 bases in the middle. CDR1 and CDR2 (germline): KGHDR, SFDVKD. Here the CDR3 reads CATSDPDGTDTQYF. CDR3 nucleotide sequence: TGTGCCACCAGTGATCCCGACGGGACAGATACGCAGTATTTT.

This clonotype was seen many times. The chain recombines TRBV7-2 with TRBJ1-3; 8 bases match TRBD1. V was pared by 1 base and J by 4 bases, with 3 bases of the junction left unmatched. Germline values: CDR1 SGHTA, CDR2 FQGNSA. CDR3 length: 15 residues. For the CDR3, the DNA is TGTGCCAGCAGCTTAGATCCAGGGGGCGGAAACACCATATATTTT. As protein: CASSLDPGGGNTIYF.

This clonotype has ten or more counts. The chain carries TRBV27 and TRBJ2-2; 7 nucleotides match TRBD1. J gave up 7 bases and V 9 bases, and 11 bases lay outside the gene matches. The CDR3 is 14 residues long. Germline V gives CDR1 MNHEY, CDR2 SMNVEV (reference sequence). The CDR3 DNA reads TGTGCCAGACCCAAACAGGGGATGGTCGGGGAGCTGTTTTTT. This encodes CARPKQGMVGELFF.

This clonotype was seen a few times. The chain combines TRBV4-3 with TRBJ2-1; D call uncertain. The CDR3 covers 14 residues. Germline V gene lookup returns CDR1 LGHNA and CDR2 YSLEER. V lost 3 bases, J lost 9 bases, and 15 bases lay in between. CDR3 DNA sequence: TGCGCCAGCAGCCAGGGCCTAGATTCAGCTGAGCAGTTCTTC. Protein: CASSQGLDSAEQFF.

The V gene is TRBV5-1, the J gene TRBJ1-6, with 8 bases lining up with TRBD1. V dropped 0 bases and J dropped 4; count of bases not matched to a gene: 6. There are 17 residues in the CDR3. Germline CDR1 and CDR2: SGHRS and YFSETQ. This CDR3 reads CASSLEPRGQYNSPLHF. As DNA, the CDR3 is TGCGCCAGCAGCTTGGAGCCCAGGGGGCAATATAATTCACCCCTCCACTTT.

This chain uses TRBV24-1 with TRBJ2-1; D call uncertain. V lost 5 bases and J 10 bases, leaving 20 bases between the germline ends. This CDR3 has 15 residues. Germline loops: CDR1 KGHDR, CDR2 SFDVKD. In DNA, the CDR3 is TGTGCCACCAGTGTCCGATCCCTAAGGGCCGGGGAGCAGTTCTTC. Amino acid sequence: CATSVRSLRAGEQFF.

The sample holds many counts of this clonotype. The rearrangement joins TRBV7-2 to TRBJ1-4, with a weak D call TRBD1 (5 bases). The CDR3 has 15 amino acids. Trimming removed 2 bases at V and 2 bases at J, with 9 bases between. Per the germline V gene, CDR1 is SGHTA and CDR2 is FQGNSA. CDR3 DNA sequence: TGTGCCAGCAGCTTATTCGGGGGGACTAATGAAAAACTGTTTTTT. The encoded protein is CASSLFGGTNEKLFF. Supplemented by reference TRBV7-2 and TRBJ1-4, the full variable domain reads GAGVSQSPSNKVTEKGKDVELRCDPISGHTALYWYRQSLGQGLEFLIYFQGNSAPDKSGLPSDRFSAERTGGSVSTLTIQRTQQEDSAVYLCASSLFGGTNEKLFFGSGTQLSVL.

This clonotype appeared many times. The chain employs TRBV29-1 and TRBJ2-7; the match to TRBD1 covers 7 bases. The ends lost 7 bases at V and 5 bases at J; junction bases unmatched: 17. CDR3 size: 15 residues. CDR1 is SQVTM, CDR2 ANQGSEA, per germline. The chain's CDR3 is CSATRTGQAGDEQYF. Written as DNA, the CDR3 is TGCAGCGCTACTCGGACAGGTCAGGCAGGCGACGAGCAGTACTTC.

V usage is TRBV15 and J usage is TRBJ2-3, with 8 bases that match TRBD1. The CDR3 extends over 16 amino acids. The V gene's germline CDR1 is LNHNV and CDR2 YYDKDF (reference sequence). The ends lost 3 bases at V and 6 bases at J; junction bases unmatched: 11. Here the CDR3 DNA reads TGTGCCACCAGCAGTGGACAGGGCGCGTTCCCCGATACGCAGTATTTT. Its translation is CATSSGQGAFPDTQYF.

This clonotype was found a few times. The chain joins TRBV19 to TRBJ1-1, with a tentative D call TRBD1 (6 bases). This CDR3 region has 16 residues. Germline loops: CDR1 LNHDA, CDR2 SQIVND (reference sequence). Trimming removed 1 base from V and 2 bases from J, with 14 bases in between. The CDR3 sequence: CASSIASRGLNTEAFF. The CDR3 nucleotides read TGTGCCAGTAGTATAGCTTCACGGGGGCTTAACACTGAAGCTTTCTTT.

This clonotype showed up many times. J is TRBJ1-1 and V is TRBV20-1; a possible D gene is TRBD1 (5 bases). This CDR3 has 13 residues. Deletions cut 2 bases from V and 3 bases from J, with 10 bases between. Germline V gene data show CDR1 as DFQATT and CDR2 as SNEGSKA (reference sequence). The CDR3 is CSARKSGDTEAFF. The DNA for the CDR3 is TGCAGTGCTAGAAAGTCGGGGGACACTGAAGCTTTCTTT.

This clonotype showed up many times. The J gene is TRBJ1-2, the V gene TRBV12-3 or TRBV12-4; TRBD1 matches at 11 bases. The CDR3 is made up of 16 amino acids. V shed 6 bases and J 1 base; nucleotides not matched to a gene: 7. CDR3 sequence (DNA): TGTGCCAGCAGCACGGACAGGGGGCATTTTAACTATGGCTACACCTTC. Encoded protein: CASSTDRGHFNYGYTF.

The rearrangement joins TRBV6-1 to TRBJ2-2; 9 nucleotides line up with TRBD2. Trimming cost V 0 bases and J 3 bases; bases outside gene matches: 11. The CDR3 totals 19 residues. Germline-derived CDR1 and CDR2 are MNHNS and SASEGT. The DNA of the CDR3 is TGTGCCAGCAGTGAAGCGCAGTCTAGCGGGGTACTTTACACCGGGGAGCTGTTTTTT. The encoded protein is CASSEAQSSGVLYTGELFF.

This clonotype has more than one count but fewer than ten. The V call is TRBV5-1, the J call TRBJ2-7; TRBD2 agrees at 12 bases. This CDR3 is 16 amino acids long. CDR1 is SGHRS, CDR2 YFSETQ, per germline. With 4 bases clipped from V and 3 bases from J, the junction kept 8 bases outside the gene matches. The CDR3 bases are TGCGCCAGCAGCCCAACCGGGACTAGCGGGTACTACGAGCAGTACTTC. Protein: CASSPTGTSGYYEQYF.

This clonotype has ten or more counts. J is TRBJ1-2 and V is TRBV29-1; D not certain. V lost 3 bases to trimming and J lost 10 bases, with 12 bases between them. The CDR3 is made up of 11 amino acids. CDR1 is SQVTM and CDR2 is ANQGSEA in the germline V gene. CDR3 in amino acids: CSVEAGIDYTF. CDR3 nucleotides: TGCAGCGTTGAGGCGGGGATCGACTACACCTTC.

In the case of this clonotype: A much larger clone sits a single nucleotide away, making a read error possible. The V gene is TRBV20-1, the J gene TRBJ2-3; 7 bases are a match to TRBD2. The CDR3 loop spans 20 amino acids. Germline V lookup: CDR1 DFQATT, CDR2 SNEGSKA (reference sequence). The chain's CDR3 is CSARDRETSPLEASGDTQSF. CDR3 nucleotides: TGCAGTGCTAGAGATAGGGAGACTAGCCCGCTCGAGGCCTCGGGAGATACGCAGTCTTTT.

This clonotype was counted at least ten times. The chain links TRBV20-1 to TRBJ2-2, with D possibly being TRBD2 (6 bases). Trimming stripped 1 base from V and 2 bases from J, with 11 bases between. CDR3 length: 15 residues. The germline V gene has CDR1 DFQATT and CDR2 SNEGSKA (reference sequence). The CDR3 DNA follows: TGCAGTGCTAGAGTAACGGGAGTAAACACCGGGGAGCTGTTTTTT. Translating it yields CSARVTGVNTGELFF.

This clonotype was counted at least ten times. The V and J genes are TRBV7-2 and TRBJ1-5; D unclear. CDR3 length: 15 residues. Germline-derived CDR1 and CDR2 are SGHTA and FQGNSA. Trimming removed 1 base from V and 6 bases from J, with 13 bases in between. CDR3 DNA sequence: TGTGCCAGCAGCTTAGATGGCAGCCAGGCTCAGCCCCAGCATTTT. Its protein product is CASSLDGSQAQPQHF.

This clonotype was counted at least ten times. The chain combines TRBV5-1 with TRBJ2-7; maybe TRBD1 (5 bases). CDR3 length: 14 amino acids. Deletions cut 0 bases from V and 1 base from J, with 8 bases between. CDR1 SGHRS and CDR2 YFSETQ come from the germline V gene. The CDR3, as DNA: TGCGCCAGCAGCTTGGTAGACAGATCCTACGAGCAGTACTTC. Translated: CASSLVDRSYEQYF. The full variable domain, its missing parts supplied by reference TRBV5-1 and TRBJ2-7, is KAGVTQTPRYLIKTRGQQVTLSCSPISGHRSVSWYQQTPGQGLQFLFEYFSETQRNKGNFPGRFSGRQFSNSRSEMNVSTLELGDSALYLCASSLVDRSYEQYFGPGTRLTVT.

The V and J genes are TRBV10-3 and TRBJ2-2; D gene ambiguous. CDR1 and CDR2 (germline): ENHRY, SYGVKD. The CDR3 consists of 19 residues. V shed 1 base and J shed 0 bases, with 18 bases lying between them. CDR3 protein: CAISEWVSKVSSNTGELFF. The CDR3 DNA is TGTGCCATCAGTGAGTGGGTTAGTAAAGTGAGTTCGAACACCGGGGAGCTGTTTTTT.

This clonotype was recorded many times. V and J are TRBV18 and TRBJ2-1; 11 bases line up with TRBD2. There are 15 residues in the CDR3. V trimming: 5 bases; J trimming: 2 bases; junction bases outside the gene matches: 2. From germline, CDR1 is KGHSH and CDR2 LQKENI. CDR3 in DNA: TGTGCCAGCTCAGAGGGACTAGCGGCCTACAATGAGCAGTTCTTC. Its translation: CASSEGLAAYNEQFF. The full variable domain, with the rest looked up from reference TRBV18 and TRBJ2-1, is NAGVMQNPRHLVRRRGQEARLRCSPMKGHSHVYWYRQLPEEGLKFMVYLQKENIIDESGMPKERFSAEFPKEGPSILRIQQVVRGDSAAYFCASSEGLAAYNEQFFGPGTRLTVL.

In this sample, this clonotype turned up many times. V gene TRBV2 combines with J gene TRBJ2-5, with 9 bases that match TRBD2. The V gene end was trimmed by 8 bases and the J gene end by 3 bases; junction bases not matched to a gene: 7. Per the germline V gene, CDR1 is SNHLY and CDR2 is FYNNEI. This CDR3 is 14 amino acids long. CDR3 loop: CASPGASGEETQYF. DNA for the CDR3: TGTGCCAGCCCTGGGGCTAGCGGGGAAGAGACCCAGTACTTC. Combining the CDR3 with reference TRBV2 and TRBJ2-5 gives the whole variable domain EPEVTQTPSHQVTQMGQEVILRCVPISNHLYFYWYRQILGQKVEFLVSFYNNEISEKSEIFDDQFSVERPDGSNFTLKIRSTKLEDSAMYFCASPGASGEETQYFGPGTRLLVL.

This clonotype was detected many times. The chain is built from TRBV3-1 and TRBJ2-5, with 14 bases identical to TRBD2. Germline trimming cut 4 bases from V and 7 bases from J; bases unmatched to any gene: 8. Looked up from germline, CDR1 is LGHDT and CDR2 is YNNKEL (reference sequence). The CDR3 is 16 residues long. The DNA of the CDR3 is TGTGCCAGCAGCCTGGGACTAGCGGGAGTTCTTGGGACCCAGTACTTC. Amino acids: CASSLGLAGVLGTQYF.

This clonotype was seen a few times. This chain links TRBV7-9 with TRBJ2-7; a weak D match, TRBD1 (5 bases). Trimming stripped 5 bases from V and 3 bases from J, with 11 bases between. The germline V gene encodes CDR1 SEHNR and CDR2 FQNEAQ (reference sequence). CDR3 length: 13 amino acids. The CDR3 loop reads CASSRQTYYEQYF. The CDR3 DNA reads TGTGCCAGCAGCCGACAGACTTACTACGAGCAGTACTTC.

V gene TRBV7-9 combines with J gene TRBJ2-1, with TRBD1 matching 9 bases. The CDR3 is 16 residues long. The V gene's germline CDR1 is SEHNR and CDR2 FQNEAQ (reference sequence). The V gene end was trimmed by 5 bases and the J gene end by 2 bases; junction bases not matched to a gene: 7. The CDR3 DNA reads TGTGCCAGCAGCGGGATAAGGACAGGGGCCTACAATGAGCAGTTCTTC. Residues: CASSGIRTGAYNEQFF.